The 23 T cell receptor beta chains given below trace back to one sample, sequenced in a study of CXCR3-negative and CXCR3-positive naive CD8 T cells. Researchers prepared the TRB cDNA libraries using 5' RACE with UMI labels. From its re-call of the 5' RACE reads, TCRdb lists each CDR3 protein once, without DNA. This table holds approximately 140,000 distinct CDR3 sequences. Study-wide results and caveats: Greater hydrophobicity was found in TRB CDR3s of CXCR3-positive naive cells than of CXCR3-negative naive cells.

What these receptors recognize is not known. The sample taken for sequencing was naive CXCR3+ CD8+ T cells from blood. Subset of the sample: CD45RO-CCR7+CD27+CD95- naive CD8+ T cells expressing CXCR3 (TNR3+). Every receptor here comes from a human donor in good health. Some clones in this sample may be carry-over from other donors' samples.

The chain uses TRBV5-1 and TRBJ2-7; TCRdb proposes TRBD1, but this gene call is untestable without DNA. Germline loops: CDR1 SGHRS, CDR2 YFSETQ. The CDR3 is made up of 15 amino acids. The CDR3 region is CASSPLEGVGYEQYF.

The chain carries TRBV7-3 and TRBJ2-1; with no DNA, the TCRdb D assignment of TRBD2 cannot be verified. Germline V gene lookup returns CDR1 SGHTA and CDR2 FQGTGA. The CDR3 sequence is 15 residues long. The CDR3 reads CASSSGLAGVNEQFF. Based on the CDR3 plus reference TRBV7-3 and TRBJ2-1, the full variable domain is GAGVSQTPSNKVTEKGKYVELRCDPISGHTALYWYRQSLGQGPEFLIYFQGTGAADDSGLPNDRFFAVRPEGSVSTLKIQRTERGDSAVYLCASSSGLAGVNEQFFGPGTRLTVL.

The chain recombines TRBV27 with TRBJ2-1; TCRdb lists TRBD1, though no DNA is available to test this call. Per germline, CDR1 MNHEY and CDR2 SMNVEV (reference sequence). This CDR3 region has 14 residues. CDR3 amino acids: CASSYRTGGVEQFF.

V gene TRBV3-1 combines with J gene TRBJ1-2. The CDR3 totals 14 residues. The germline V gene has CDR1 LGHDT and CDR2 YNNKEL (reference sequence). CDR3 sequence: CASSQANEPYGYTF.

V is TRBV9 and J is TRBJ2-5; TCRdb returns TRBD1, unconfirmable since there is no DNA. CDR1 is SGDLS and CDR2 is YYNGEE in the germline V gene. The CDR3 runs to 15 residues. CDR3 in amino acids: CASSVGGGQQETQYF.

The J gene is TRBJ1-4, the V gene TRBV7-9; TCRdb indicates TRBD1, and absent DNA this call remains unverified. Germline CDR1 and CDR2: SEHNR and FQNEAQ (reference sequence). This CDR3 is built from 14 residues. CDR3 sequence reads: CASSFTGLSEKLFF.

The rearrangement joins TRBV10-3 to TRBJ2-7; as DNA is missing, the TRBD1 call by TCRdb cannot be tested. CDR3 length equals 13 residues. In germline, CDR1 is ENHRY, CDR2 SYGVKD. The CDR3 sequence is CAISESGRGEQYF.

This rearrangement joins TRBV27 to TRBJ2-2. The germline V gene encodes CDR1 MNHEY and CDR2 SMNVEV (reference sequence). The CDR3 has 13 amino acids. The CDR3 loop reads CASTLTDTGELFF.

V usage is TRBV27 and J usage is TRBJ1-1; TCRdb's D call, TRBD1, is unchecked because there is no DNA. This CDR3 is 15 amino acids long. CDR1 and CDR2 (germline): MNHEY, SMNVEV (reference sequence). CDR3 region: CASSGGQGMNTEAFF.

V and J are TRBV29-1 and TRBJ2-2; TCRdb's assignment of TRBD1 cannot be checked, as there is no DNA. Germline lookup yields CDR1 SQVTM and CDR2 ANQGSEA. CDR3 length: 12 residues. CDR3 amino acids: CSVHRGTGELFF.

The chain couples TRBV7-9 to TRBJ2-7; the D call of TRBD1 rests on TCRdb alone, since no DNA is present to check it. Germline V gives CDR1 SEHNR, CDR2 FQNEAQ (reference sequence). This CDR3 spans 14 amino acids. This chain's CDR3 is CASSPGLGGYEQYF.

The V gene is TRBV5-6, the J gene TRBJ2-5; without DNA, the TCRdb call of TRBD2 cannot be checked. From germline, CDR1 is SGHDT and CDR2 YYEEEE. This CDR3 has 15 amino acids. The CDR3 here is CASSAPGGPGETQYF.

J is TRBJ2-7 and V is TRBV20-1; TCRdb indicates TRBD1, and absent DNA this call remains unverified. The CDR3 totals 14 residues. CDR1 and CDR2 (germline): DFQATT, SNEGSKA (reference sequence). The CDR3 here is CSARDRAKAYEQYF.

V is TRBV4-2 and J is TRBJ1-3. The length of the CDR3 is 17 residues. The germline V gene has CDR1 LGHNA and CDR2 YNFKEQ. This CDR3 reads CASSQEGWDYSGNTIYF.

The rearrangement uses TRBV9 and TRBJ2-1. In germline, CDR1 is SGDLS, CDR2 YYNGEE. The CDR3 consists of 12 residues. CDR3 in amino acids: CASSENFDEQFF.

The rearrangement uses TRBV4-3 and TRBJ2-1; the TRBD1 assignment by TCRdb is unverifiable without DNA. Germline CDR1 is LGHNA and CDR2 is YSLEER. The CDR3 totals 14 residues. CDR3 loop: CASSQGGTINEQFF.

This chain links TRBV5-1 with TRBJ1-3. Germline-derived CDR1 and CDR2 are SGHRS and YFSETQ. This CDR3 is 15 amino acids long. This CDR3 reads CASSLEDSSGNTIYF.

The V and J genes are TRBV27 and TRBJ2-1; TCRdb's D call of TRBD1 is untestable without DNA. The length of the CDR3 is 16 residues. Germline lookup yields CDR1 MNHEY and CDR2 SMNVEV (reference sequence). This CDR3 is CASSSRRDWEYNEQFF.

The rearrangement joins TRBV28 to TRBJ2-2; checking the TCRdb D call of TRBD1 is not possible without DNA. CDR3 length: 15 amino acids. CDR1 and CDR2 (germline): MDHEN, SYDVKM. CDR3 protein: CASSLRGPRTGELFF.

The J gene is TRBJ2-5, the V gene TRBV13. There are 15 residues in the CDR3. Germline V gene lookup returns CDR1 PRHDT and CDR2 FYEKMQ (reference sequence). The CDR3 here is CASSLGDSMEETQYF.

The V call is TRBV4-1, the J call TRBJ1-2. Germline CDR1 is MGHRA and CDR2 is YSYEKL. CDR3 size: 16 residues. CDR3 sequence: CASSQDGTAEAYGYTF.

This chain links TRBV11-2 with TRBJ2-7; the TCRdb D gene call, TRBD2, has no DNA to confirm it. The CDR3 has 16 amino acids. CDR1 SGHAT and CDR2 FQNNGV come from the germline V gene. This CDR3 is CASSLVGGVSGYEQYF.

CDR3 in amino acids: CAWSVEGNIQYF. The chain links TRBV30 to TRBJ2-4; TCRdb indicates TRBD2, and absent DNA this call remains unverified. Germline lookup yields CDR1 GTSNPN and CDR2 SVGIG (reference sequence). The CDR3 totals 12 residues.